The subject of this entry is one T cell receptor (beta chain). Its antigen is unknown. TCRdb used MiXCR to reprocess the reads, holding one entry per CDR3 protein. The sample yields 180,000 or so distinct CDR3 sequences, about 18% seen once. This sample is part of a study of T cell repertoires in cytomegalovirus infection. At the level of the study: Both a matching HLA type and CMV infection were indicated by public TCR beta signatures.

CDR1 is LGHNA and CDR2 is YSLEER in the germline V gene. This CDR3 has 14 amino acids. Trimming removed 0 bases at V and 2 bases at J, with 8 bases between. Study-wide results and limits: CMV-specific HLA-C-restricted TCR beta clonotypes dominated the ex vivo response. Public TCR beta family frequency separated CMV-and-HLA carriers, including in an independent cohort.

J is TRBJ2-7 and V is TRBV4-3; no firm D call. The sequenced material came from CD8+ T cells from PBMCs. The sequence was collected from a human donor in good health (CMV status not recorded). Some clones in this sample may be carry-over from other donors' samples. The CDR3 spells CASSQESDTYEQYF. In DNA, the CDR3 is TGCGCCAGCAGCCAAGAGTCAGATACCTACGAGCAGTACTTC.